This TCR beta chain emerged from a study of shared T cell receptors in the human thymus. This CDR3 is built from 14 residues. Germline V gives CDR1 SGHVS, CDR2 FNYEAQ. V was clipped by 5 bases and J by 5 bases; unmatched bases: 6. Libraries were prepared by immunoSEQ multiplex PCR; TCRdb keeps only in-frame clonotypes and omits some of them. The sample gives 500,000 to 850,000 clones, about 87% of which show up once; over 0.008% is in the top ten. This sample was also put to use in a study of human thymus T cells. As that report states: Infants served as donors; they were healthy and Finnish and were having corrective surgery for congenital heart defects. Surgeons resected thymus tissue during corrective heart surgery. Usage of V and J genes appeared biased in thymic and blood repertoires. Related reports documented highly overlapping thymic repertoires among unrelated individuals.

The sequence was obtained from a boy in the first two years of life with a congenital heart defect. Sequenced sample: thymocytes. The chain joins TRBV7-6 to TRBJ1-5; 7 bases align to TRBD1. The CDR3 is CASSPQGGDQPQHF. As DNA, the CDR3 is TGTGCCAGCAGCCCGCAGGGGGGTGATCAGCCCCAGCATTTT. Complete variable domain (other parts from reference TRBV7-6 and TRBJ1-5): GAGVSQSPRYKVTKRGQDVALRCDPISGHVSLYWYRQALGQGPEFLTYFNYEAQQDKSGLPNDRFSAERPEGSISTLTIQRTEQRDSAMYRCASSPQGGDQPQHFGDGTRLSIL.